This T cell receptor beta chain was sequenced in a study of cytomegalovirus exposure and HLA in healthy donors. Findings and limits, study-wide: Subsequent analysis of the 100 to 150 validation repertoires found a tendency for first-cohort TCR clusters to co-occur. Altogether, 164 TCR beta chains were recorded as cytomegalovirus-associated.

Only in-frame clones appear in the TCRdb table, and some are missing; sequencing was by immunoSEQ multiplex PCR. The sample includes 100,000 to 150,000 clones, around 94% of them seen just once. This clone was seen once. The antigen is unknown. The donors formed part of the approximately 120-subject validation cohort, distinct from the roughly 630-subject first cohort. The germline V gene encodes CDR1 SNHLY and CDR2 FYNNEI. V shed 4 bases, J shed 4 bases, and the junction held 5 bases outside the gene matches. The CDR3 spans 15 residues. This chain links TRBV2 with TRBJ2-5; 11 bases agree with TRBD2. The sample taken for sequencing was PBMCs. The receptor's source is a woman aged 18-35 years in good health and CMV-seronegative. The CDR3 here is CASSAALAGAETQYF. The CDR3 region has the DNA TGTGCCAGCAGTGCGGCACTAGCGGGGGCAGAGACCCAGTACTTC. Based on the CDR3 plus reference TRBV2 and TRBJ2-5, the full variable domain is EPEVTQTPSHQVTQMGQEVILRCVPISNHLYFYWYRQILGQKVEFLVSFYNNEISEKSEIFDDQFSVERPDGSNFTLKIRSTKLEDSAMYFCASSAALAGAETQYFGPGTRLLVL.